The 3 T cell receptor beta chains reported below all come from one sample, sequenced in a study of blood T cell repertoires in COVID-19. Sequencing used immunoSEQ multiplex PCR; TCRdb keeps in-frame clones, though not all of them. The sample yields about 230,000 clones, approximately 88% seen once. Sequencing used peripheral blood. The origin of the receptors is a man aged 35 to 55 with acute or convalescent COVID-19.

The chain combines TRBV14 with TRBJ1-2, with TRBD1 as a possible D gene (5 bases). The CDR3 is 15 amino acids. Trimming stripped 3 bases from V and 8 bases from J, with 19 bases between. In germline, CDR1 is SGHDN, CDR2 FVKESK. CDR3 sequence reads: CASSHAGGDFKGYTF. DNA of the CDR3: TGTGCCAGCAGCCACGCCGGGGGGGATTTCAAAGGCTACACCTTC. Supplemented by reference TRBV14 and TRBJ1-2, the full variable domain reads EAGVTQFPSHSVIEKGQTVTLRCDPISGHDNLYWYRRVMGKEIKFLLHFVKESKQDESGMPNNRFLAERTGGTYSTLKVQPAELEDSGVYFCASSHAGGDFKGYTFGSGTRLTVV.

This clone was counted between two and nine times. This chain uses TRBV7-8 with TRBJ1-5; a weak D match, TRBD1 (6 bases). The CDR3 totals 17 residues. Germline CDR1 SGHVS, CDR2 FQNEAQ. V lost 5 bases and J 3 bases, leaving 20 bases between the germline ends. The CDR3 DNA reads TGTGCCAGCAGCGGAAACAGGGACGAGGGCCTCAATCAGCCCCAGCATTTT. Translation: CASSGNRDEGLNQPQHF.

The chain couples TRBV19 to TRBJ2-7; 9 bases align to TRBD1. Germline CDR1 is LNHDA and CDR2 is SQIVND (reference sequence). The CDR3 has 13 residues. V gave up 3 bases and J gave up 3 bases; unmatched junction bases: 0. DNA of the CDR3: TGTGCCAGTAGTATGGACAGGGGCTACGAGCAGTACTTC. This translates into CASSMDRGYEQYF.